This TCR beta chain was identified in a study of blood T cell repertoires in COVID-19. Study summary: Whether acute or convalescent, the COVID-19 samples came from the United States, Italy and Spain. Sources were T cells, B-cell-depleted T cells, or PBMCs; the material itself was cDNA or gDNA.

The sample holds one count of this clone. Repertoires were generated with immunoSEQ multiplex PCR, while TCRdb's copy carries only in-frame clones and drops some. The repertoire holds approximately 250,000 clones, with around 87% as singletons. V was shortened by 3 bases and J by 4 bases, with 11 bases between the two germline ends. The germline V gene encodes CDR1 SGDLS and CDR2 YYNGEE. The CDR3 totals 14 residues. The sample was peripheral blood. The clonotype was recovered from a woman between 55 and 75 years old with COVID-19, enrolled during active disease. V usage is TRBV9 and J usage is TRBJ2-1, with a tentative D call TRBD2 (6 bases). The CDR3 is CASSGRAGYNEQFF. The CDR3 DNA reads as TGTGCCAGCAGCGGGCGGGCGGGATACAATGAGCAGTTCTTC.